This T cell receptor (beta chain) is from a study of metastatic and nonmetastatic thyroid tumors (dated by TCRdb to about 2020). Background for the entire study: For patients with malignant and with benign thyroid disease, the researchers compared repertoires between peripheral blood samples and tumor or nodule tissue samples.

This clone came up many times. No antigen is known for it. No much larger clone is present one base from it, and per-base qualities are unavailable. No treatment had been received by any patient before thyroid surgery. Using T-cell receptor beta sequencing, the researchers looked back retrospectively at clinical samples from patients, gathered between about 2012 and 2018. Preparation of the library involved PCR. This sample was sequenced with an Illumina HiSeq 4000. High-throughput sequencing was used to profile the CDR3 region of the TCR beta-chain in every patient. Concerning the study's data processing: Drawing on CDR3 differences between clinicopathological groups, the researchers built a classifier meant to tell apart patients with distant-metastatic papillary thyroid cancer. To measure repertoire diversity the researchers used the Shannon index, while the Morisita-Horn index served to gauge how similar the tumor and blood repertoires were. TCRdb took the public reads, trimmed them with fastp at Q25, ran MiXCR for clone calling and kept in-frame beta chains. V and J calls and clone size were set by TCRdb, not the authors. This sample comprises about 40,000 clones, around 17% of them detected only once. The ten largest clones add up to 3.8% of the sample.

At the junction V is shortened by 0 bases and J by 4 bases; bases outside the gene matches: 8. For CDR1 and CDR2, the germline V gene lists SGHDN and FVKESK. From the cysteine through the phenylalanine, the CDR3 covers 17 amino acids. The kept DNA is CDR3 alone, 51 bases in frame from the first base. General findings and caveats noted by the study authors: TCR beta diversity was reported as significantly higher in malignant tumors than in benign nodules, in both blood and tumor samples.

The clonotype was recovered from a female donor with papillary thyroid cancer or a benign thyroid nodule (not recorded which). Some clones in this sample may be carry-over from other donors' samples. The sequencing sample was made of blood. The V gene is TRBV14 and the J gene is TRBJ2-7; 11 junctional bases match TRBD1. CDR3 protein: CASSQDDRDRGIYEQYF. The nucleotide sequence is given as TGTGCCAGCAGCCAAGATGACCGGGACAGGGGGATTTACGAGCAGTACTTC.